The subject of this entry is one T cell receptor beta chain. The primer mix had 60 Vbeta and 13 Jbeta primers. Assay used: immunoSEQ multiplex PCR; TCRdb lists only in-frame clones, some missing. The profile shows some 200,000 clones, roughly 84% of them singletons. The source of the sample is a study of cytomegalovirus exposure and HLA in healthy donors. The clonotype was recovered from a man between 50 and 59 years old in good health and CMV-seronegative. Material: PBMCs.

The CDR3: CAMTSGSFGEQFF. The CDR3 nucleotides are TGTGCCATGACTAGCGGGAGTTTCGGTGAGCAGTTCTTC. This chain joins TRBV2 and TRBJ2-1; 12 bases are a match to TRBD2. From germline, CDR1 is SNHLY and CDR2 FYNNEI. V gave up 10 bases and J gave up 9 bases; unmatched junction bases: 7. The length of the CDR3 is 13 residues.